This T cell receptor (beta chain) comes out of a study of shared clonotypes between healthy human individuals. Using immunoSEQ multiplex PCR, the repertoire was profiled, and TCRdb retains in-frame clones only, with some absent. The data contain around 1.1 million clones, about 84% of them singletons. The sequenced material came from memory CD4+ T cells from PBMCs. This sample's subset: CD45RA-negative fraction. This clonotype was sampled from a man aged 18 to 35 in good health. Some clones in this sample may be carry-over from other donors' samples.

The chain's CDR3 is CASSSTGTRTYGELFF. The CDR3 nucleotides are TGCGCCAGCAGCTCGACCGGGACTAGGACATACGGGGAGCTGTTTTTT. The V and J genes are TRBV5-1 and TRBJ2-2, with TRBD2 matching over 8 bases. The CDR3 consists of 16 residues. The V gene end was trimmed by 3 bases and the J gene end by 7 bases; junction bases not matched to a gene: 11. Germline CDR1 reads SGHRS; CDR2 reads YFSETQ.